These 21 T cell receptor beta chains share one sample of origin, sequenced in a study of T cells after yellow fever vaccination. TCRdb itself ran the 5' RACE reads through MiXCR, one entry per CDR3 protein. The sample has 45,000 to 65,000 distinct CDR3 sequences, less than 8% seen once; the top ten hold 20% to 30%. Here the sequenced sample was CD8+ T cells not binding an NS4B(214-222) dextramer, sorted from PBMCs, taken about 49 days after the first yellow fever vaccination. The receptors were gathered from a man between 18 and 29 years old who received the YFV17D yellow fever vaccine.

This clonotype showed up many times. The V and J genes are TRBV4-1 and TRBJ2-5; D possibly uses TRBD1 or TRBD2 (5 bases each). CDR1 and CDR2 from the germline V gene are MGHRA and YSYEKL. The CDR3 is 16 amino acids. V lost 0 bases to trimming and J lost 5 bases, with 16 bases between them. Written as DNA, the CDR3 is TGCGCCAGCAGCCAAGATAGGGACGGGAACGCGGAGACCCAGTACTTC. Encoded protein: CASSQDRDGNAETQYF.

This clonotype was recorded a few times. The chain recombines TRBV7-6 with TRBJ2-1; 7 bases are a match to TRBD2. The CDR3 has 17 amino acids. V trimming: 1 base; J trimming: 4 bases; junction bases outside the gene matches: 10. Germline values: CDR1 SGHVS, CDR2 FNYEAQ. As DNA, the CDR3 is TGTGCCAGCAGCTTAGTCTTGGGGAGGGGACTTTACAATGAGCAGTTCTTC. Translating gives CASSLVLGRGLYNEQFF.

This clonotype was recorded at least ten times. This chain uses TRBV12-3 or TRBV12-4 with TRBJ1-3; D is unresolved. The V and J ends lost 5 bases and 2 bases respectively, with 13 bases between them. The CDR3 spans 15 residues. This chain's CDR3 is CASSIQTTPGNTIYF. The CDR3 nucleotides read TGTGCCAGCAGTATACAGACCACCCCTGGAAACACCATATATTTT.

This clonotype was recorded many times. This rearrangement joins TRBV2 to TRBJ2-7, with 9 bases identical to TRBD1. Germline V CDR1 and CDR2: SNHLY, FYNNEI. Trimming cost V 4 bases and J 1 base; bases outside gene matches: 8. The CDR3 runs to 16 residues. Written as DNA, the CDR3 is TGTGCCAGCAGTGCTACAGGGGGCGAAGAGTCCTACGAGCAGTACGTC. This translates into CASSATGGEESYEQYV.

By sample fraction, this clonotype is medium-sized. The V and J genes are TRBV20-1 and TRBJ2-7; 14 bases fit TRBD2. J was trimmed by 5 bases and V by 5 bases; bases with no gene match: 11. Per germline, CDR1 DFQATT and CDR2 SNEGSKA (reference sequence). The CDR3 runs 16 residues. DNA for the CDR3: TGCAGTGCTTCGACTAGCGGGGGGGCCGGTTTTAACGAGCAGTACTTC. Protein sequence: CSASTSGGAGFNEQYF.

The sample holds a few counts of this clonotype. The chain employs TRBV2 and TRBJ2-1; D is perhaps TRBD2 (6 bases). The V end lost 2 bases, the J end lost 4 bases, and 12 bases lay between the germline ends. In germline, CDR1 is SNHLY, CDR2 FYNNEI. The CDR3 length is 15 residues. The CDR3 reads CASSEWRLVYNEQFF. As DNA, the CDR3 is TGTGCCAGCAGTGAATGGAGACTAGTGTACAATGAGCAGTTCTTC.

This clonotype was detected many times. V and J are TRBV6-2 or TRBV6-3 and TRBJ2-2; 8 positions agree with TRBD1. The germline CDR1 and CDR2 sequences are MNHEY and SVGEGT. V trimming: 5 bases; J trimming: 1 base; junction bases outside the gene matches: 9. The CDR3 is made up of 17 amino acids. In nucleotides, the CDR3 is TGTGCCAGCAGTCCGACAGGGGCCCCACGGAACACCGGGGAGCTGTTTTTT. Amino acids: CASSPTGAPRNTGELFF.

The rearrangement joins TRBV5-1 to TRBJ2-5, with a weak D call TRBD1 (6 bases). Germline V lookup: CDR1 SGHRS, CDR2 YFSETQ. The CDR3 extends over 15 amino acids. Trimming took off 4 bases at V and 0 bases at J, with 13 bases between the two ends. CDR3 bases: TGCGCCAGCAGCGGGGGCGTAGGGTACCAAGAGACCCAGTACTTC. It is translated as CASSGGVGYQETQYF.

This clonotype was seen a few times. The CDR3 nucleotides read TGCAGTGCCACCGACGGGGAAGCTAACTATGGCTACACCTTC. Protein product: CSATDGEANYGYTF. The chain employs TRBV20-1 and TRBJ1-2; D uncertain. Germline V gene sequence: CDR1 DFQATT, CDR2 SNEGSKA (reference sequence). CDR3 length: 14 amino acids. The ends were cut back, 6 bases at V and 0 bases at J, with 14 bases in the middle.

This clonotype was counted ten times or more. The V and J genes are TRBV7-2 and TRBJ2-3; D not resolved. Germline V CDR1 and CDR2: SGHTA, FQGNSA. The CDR3 loop spans 11 amino acids. The V end was cut by 3 bases, the J end by 5 bases, with 3 bases between. The CDR3 DNA reads as TGTGCCAGCAGCTTTAGAGATACGCAGTATTTT. Amino acid sequence: CASSFRDTQYF.

Comment on this clonotype: Since a much larger clone is just one base distant, this may be a read error. The V call is TRBV28, the J call TRBJ1-5; D remains ambiguous. The CDR3 length is 11 residues. CDR1 MDHEN and CDR2 SYDVKM come from the germline V gene. The V and J ends lost 5 bases and 10 bases respectively, with 9 bases between them. The chain's CDR3 is CASSRGGPQHF. In DNA form, the CDR3 reads TGTGCCAGCAGTCGCGGCGGTCCCCAGCATTTT.

The gene calls are TRBV5-4 and TRBJ1-1; 8 bases match TRBD1. The germline V gene encodes CDR1 SGHNT and CDR2 YYREEE (reference sequence). CDR3 length: 16 amino acids. Losses at the gene ends were 7 bases for V and 3 bases for J; bases not matched to a gene: 14. CDR3 protein: CASSLGQGAYDTEAFF. The CDR3 coding sequence is TGTGCCAGCTCCCTGGGGCAGGGGGCGTACGACACTGAAGCTTTCTTT.

V gene TRBV27 combines with J gene TRBJ1-2, with TRBD1 matching over 7 bases. Germline CDR1 MNHEY, CDR2 SMNVEV (reference sequence). The CDR3 totals 14 residues. The J segment lost 3 bases and the V segment lost 6 bases, leaving 7 bases of the junction unmatched. The CDR3: CASSLTGNYYGYTF. CDR3 DNA: TGTGCCAGCAGCCTGACAGGGAATTACTATGGCTACACCTTC.

This chain joins TRBV6-1 and TRBJ1-1; no definite D call. Germline V lookup: CDR1 MNHNS, CDR2 SASEGT. This CDR3 spans 9 amino acids. Trimming took 4 bases from V and 11 from J, leaving 5 bases between them. The CDR3 loop reads CASSVGAFF. CDR3 nucleotides: TGTGCCAGCAGTGTTGGCGCTTTCTTT.

The gene calls are TRBV15 and TRBJ2-3; D is unclear. Germline values: CDR1 LNHNV, CDR2 YYDKDF (reference sequence). Trimming left V 4 bases short and J 2 bases short, with 10 bases between. The CDR3 covers 14 residues. The CDR3 sequence is CATSIRHYTDTQYF. In nucleotides, the CDR3 is TGTGCCACCAGCATCCGACATTACACAGATACGCAGTATTTT.

This clonotype was found many times. The CDR3 DNA follows: TGCGCCAGCAGCCAAGATTTGGGACACGAAACCGGGGAGCTGTTTTTT. It yields the protein CASSQDLGHETGELFF. The J gene is TRBJ2-2, the V gene TRBV4-3; a possible D gene is TRBD1 (6 bases). Germline V CDR1 and CDR2: LGHNA, YSLEER. The CDR3 length is 16 residues. The ends were cut back, 0 bases at V and 5 bases at J, with 13 bases in the middle.

This clonotype was recorded at least ten times. The J gene is TRBJ2-3, the V gene TRBV7-2, with a possible D match to TRBD1 (6 bases). Germline V gene lookup returns CDR1 SGHTA and CDR2 FQGNSA. The V end was cut by 8 bases, the J end by 1 base, with 7 bases between. This CDR3 region has 12 residues. CDR3 DNA: TGTGCCAGCGGGGGCGGCACAGATACGCAGTATTTT. Translating it yields CASGGGTDTQYF.

This clonotype has only a few counts. V usage is TRBV9 and J usage is TRBJ1-1, with D perhaps TRBD1 (5 bases). V lost 0 bases, J lost 4 bases, and 10 bases lay in between. The CDR3 is made up of 14 amino acids. Germline CDR1 and CDR2: SGDLS and YYNGEE. CDR3 in amino acids: CASSVAGGGTEAFF. The CDR3, as DNA: TGTGCCAGCAGCGTAGCTGGGGGGGGCACTGAAGCTTTCTTT.

This clonotype has ten or more counts. The chain couples TRBV9 to TRBJ2-7; 7 positions agree with TRBD2. Germline V CDR1 and CDR2: SGDLS, YYNGEE. The CDR3 covers 13 residues. The V gene end was trimmed by 4 bases and the J gene end by 6 bases; junction bases not matched to a gene: 7. The CDR3 DNA is TGTGCCAGCAGCTCGGGAGGAGGGTCCGAGCAGTACTTC. This codes for CASSSGGGSEQYF.

This clonotype appeared many times. The rearrangement uses TRBV29-1 and TRBJ2-1; D is tentatively TRBD1 or TRBD2 (6 bases each). The CDR3 length is 13 residues. Trimming took off 2 bases at V and 7 bases at J, with 12 bases between the two ends. In germline, CDR1 is SQVTM, CDR2 ANQGSEA. The DNA of the CDR3 is TGCAGCGTTGAATTCCGGGGGCGGAATGAGCAGTTCTTC. It specifies CSVEFRGRNEQFF.

This chain joins TRBV27 and TRBJ2-7, with a weak D call TRBD1 (6 bases). The CDR3 sequence is 15 residues long. Germline-derived CDR1 and CDR2 are MNHEY and SMNVEV (reference sequence). Between the trimmed V and J ends, which lost 2 bases and 0 bases, there was a span of 11 bases. DNA of the CDR3: TGTGCCAGCAGTTTACACGGGACATTCTCCTACGAGCAGTACTTC. Translating gives CASSLHGTFSYEQYF.